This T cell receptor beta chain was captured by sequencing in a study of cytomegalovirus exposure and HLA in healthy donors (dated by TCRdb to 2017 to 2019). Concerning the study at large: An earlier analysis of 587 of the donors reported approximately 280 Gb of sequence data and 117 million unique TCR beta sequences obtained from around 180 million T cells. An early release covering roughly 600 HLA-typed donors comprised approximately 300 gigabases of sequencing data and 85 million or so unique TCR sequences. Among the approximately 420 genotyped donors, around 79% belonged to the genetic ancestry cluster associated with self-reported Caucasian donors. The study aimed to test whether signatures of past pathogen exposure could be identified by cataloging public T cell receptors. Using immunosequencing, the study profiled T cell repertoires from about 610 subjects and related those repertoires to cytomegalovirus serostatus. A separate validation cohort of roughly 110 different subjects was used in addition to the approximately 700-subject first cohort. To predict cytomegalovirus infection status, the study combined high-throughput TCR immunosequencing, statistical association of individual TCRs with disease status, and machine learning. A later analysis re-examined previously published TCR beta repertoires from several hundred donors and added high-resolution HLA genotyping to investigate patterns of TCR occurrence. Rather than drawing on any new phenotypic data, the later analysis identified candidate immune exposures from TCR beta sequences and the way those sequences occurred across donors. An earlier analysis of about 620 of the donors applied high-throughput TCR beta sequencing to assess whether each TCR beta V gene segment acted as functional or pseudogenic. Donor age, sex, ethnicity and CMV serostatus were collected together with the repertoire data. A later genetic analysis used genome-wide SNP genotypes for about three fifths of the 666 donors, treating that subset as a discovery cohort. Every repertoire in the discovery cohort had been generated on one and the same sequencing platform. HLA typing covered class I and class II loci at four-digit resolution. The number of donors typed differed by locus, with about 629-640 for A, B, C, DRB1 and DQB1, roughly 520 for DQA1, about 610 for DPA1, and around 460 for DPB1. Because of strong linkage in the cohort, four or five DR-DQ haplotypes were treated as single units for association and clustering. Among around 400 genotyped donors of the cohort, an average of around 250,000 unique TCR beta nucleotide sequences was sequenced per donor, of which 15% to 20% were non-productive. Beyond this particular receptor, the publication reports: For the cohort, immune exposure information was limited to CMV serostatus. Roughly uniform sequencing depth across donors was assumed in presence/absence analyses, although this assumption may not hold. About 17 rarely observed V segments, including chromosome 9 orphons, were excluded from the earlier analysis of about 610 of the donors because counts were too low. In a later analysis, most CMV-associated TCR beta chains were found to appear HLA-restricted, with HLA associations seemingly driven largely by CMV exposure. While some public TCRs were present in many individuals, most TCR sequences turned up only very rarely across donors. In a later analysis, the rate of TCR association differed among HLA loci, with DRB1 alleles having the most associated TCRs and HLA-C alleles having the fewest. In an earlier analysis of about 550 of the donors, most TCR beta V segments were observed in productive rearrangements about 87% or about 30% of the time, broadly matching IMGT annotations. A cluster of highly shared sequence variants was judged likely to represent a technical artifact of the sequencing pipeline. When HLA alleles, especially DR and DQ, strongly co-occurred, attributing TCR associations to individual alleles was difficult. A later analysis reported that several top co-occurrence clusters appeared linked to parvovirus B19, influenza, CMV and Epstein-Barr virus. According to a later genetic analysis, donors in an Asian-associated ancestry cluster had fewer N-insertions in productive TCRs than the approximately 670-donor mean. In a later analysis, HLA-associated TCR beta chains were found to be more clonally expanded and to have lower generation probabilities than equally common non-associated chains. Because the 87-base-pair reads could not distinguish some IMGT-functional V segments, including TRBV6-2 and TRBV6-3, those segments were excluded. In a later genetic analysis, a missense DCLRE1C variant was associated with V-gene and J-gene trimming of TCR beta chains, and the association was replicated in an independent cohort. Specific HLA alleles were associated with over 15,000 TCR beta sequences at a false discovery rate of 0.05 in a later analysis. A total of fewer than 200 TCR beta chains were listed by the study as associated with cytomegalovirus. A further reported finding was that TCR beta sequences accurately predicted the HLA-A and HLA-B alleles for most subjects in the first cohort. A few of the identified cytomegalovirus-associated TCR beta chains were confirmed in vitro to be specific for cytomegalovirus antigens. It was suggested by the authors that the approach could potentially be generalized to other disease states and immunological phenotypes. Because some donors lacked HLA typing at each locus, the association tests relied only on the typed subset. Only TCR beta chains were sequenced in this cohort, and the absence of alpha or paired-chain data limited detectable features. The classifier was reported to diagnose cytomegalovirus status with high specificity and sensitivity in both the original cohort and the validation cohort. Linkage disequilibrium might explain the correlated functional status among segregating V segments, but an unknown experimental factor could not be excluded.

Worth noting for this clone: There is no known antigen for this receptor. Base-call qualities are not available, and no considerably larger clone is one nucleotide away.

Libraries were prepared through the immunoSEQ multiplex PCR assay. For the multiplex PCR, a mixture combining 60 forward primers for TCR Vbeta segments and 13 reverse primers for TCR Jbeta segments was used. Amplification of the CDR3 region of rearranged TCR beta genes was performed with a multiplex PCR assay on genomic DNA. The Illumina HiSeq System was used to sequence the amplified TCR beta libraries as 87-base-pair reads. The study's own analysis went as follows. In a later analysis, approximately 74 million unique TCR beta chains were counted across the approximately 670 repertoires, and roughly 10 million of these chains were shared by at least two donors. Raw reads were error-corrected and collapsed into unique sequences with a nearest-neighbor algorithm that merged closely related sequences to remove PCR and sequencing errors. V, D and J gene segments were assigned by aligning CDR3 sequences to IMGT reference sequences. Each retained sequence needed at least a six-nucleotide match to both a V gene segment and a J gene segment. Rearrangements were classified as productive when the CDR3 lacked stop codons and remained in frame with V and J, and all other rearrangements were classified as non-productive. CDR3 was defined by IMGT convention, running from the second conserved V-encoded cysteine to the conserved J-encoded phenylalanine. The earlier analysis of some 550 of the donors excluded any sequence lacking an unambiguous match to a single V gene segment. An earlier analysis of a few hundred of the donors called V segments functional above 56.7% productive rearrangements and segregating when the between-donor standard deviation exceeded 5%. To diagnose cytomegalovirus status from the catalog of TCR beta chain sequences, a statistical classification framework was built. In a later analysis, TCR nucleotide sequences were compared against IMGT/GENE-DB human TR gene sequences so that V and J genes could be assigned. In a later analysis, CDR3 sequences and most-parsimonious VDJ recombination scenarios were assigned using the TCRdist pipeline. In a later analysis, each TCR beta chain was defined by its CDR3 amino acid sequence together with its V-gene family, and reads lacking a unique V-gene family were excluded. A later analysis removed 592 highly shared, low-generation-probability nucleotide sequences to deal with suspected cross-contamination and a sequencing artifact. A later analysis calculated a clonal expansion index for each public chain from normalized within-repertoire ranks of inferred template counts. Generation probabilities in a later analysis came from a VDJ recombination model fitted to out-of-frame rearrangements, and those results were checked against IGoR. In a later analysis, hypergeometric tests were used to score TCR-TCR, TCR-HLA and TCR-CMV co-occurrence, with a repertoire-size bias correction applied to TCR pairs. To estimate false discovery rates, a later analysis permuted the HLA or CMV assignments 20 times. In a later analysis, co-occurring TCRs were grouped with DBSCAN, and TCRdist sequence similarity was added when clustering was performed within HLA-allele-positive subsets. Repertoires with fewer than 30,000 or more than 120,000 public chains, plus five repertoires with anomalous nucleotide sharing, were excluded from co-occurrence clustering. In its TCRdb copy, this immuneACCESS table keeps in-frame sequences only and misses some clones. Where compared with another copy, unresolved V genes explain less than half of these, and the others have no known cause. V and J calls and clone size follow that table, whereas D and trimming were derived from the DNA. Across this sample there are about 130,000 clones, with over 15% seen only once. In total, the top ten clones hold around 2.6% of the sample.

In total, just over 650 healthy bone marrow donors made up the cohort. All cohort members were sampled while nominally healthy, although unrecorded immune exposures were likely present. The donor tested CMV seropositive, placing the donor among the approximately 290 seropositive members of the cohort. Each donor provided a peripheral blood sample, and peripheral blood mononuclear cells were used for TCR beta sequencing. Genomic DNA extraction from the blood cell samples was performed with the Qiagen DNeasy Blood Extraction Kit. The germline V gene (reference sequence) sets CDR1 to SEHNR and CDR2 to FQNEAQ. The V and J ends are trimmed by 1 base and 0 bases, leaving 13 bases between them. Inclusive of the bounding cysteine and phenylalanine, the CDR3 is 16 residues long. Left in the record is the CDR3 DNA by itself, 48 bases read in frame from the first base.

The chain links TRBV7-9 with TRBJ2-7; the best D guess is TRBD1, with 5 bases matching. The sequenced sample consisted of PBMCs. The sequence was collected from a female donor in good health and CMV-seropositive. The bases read TGTGCCAGCAGCTTAGAGGGCTTTGGGGCCTCCTACGAGCAGTACTTC. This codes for CASSLEGFGASYEQYF.